The 3 T cell receptor beta chains below were found in one sample sequenced in a study of blood T cell repertoires in COVID-19. Measured with immunoSEQ multiplex PCR; TCRdb has only the in-frame clones, and not every one. The sample shows some 58,000 clones, approximately 90% of them seen only once. Specimen: peripheral blood. The receptors shown here come from a middle-aged man with acute or convalescent COVID-19.

J is TRBJ1-1 and V is TRBV5-4; TRBD1 might be the D (5 bases). Trimming stripped 5 bases from V and 5 bases from J, with 16 bases between. Germline-derived CDR1 and CDR2 are SGHNT and YYREEE (reference sequence). This CDR3 contains 14 residues. The CDR3 is CASRPDGGRTEAFF. The DNA for the CDR3 is TGTGCCAGCAGACCGGACGGGGGGAGAACTGAAGCTTTCTTT.

The chain links TRBV6-1 to TRBJ2-5, with D perhaps matching TRBD2 (6 bases). From germline, CDR1 is MNHNS and CDR2 SASEGT. Trimming stripped 4 bases from V and 0 bases from J, with 15 bases between. This CDR3 has 16 amino acids. The CDR3 nucleotides read TGTGCCAGCAGTGTTCGGGACTCCTCTTACCAAGAGACCCAGTACTTC. Its protein is CASSVRDSSYQETQYF.

This chain links TRBV30 with TRBJ2-4; 10 bases are shared with TRBD2. Germline V lookup: CDR1 GTSNPN, CDR2 SVGIG (reference sequence). V trimming: 5 bases; J trimming: 7 bases; junction bases outside the gene matches: 2. CDR3 length: 12 amino acids. Here the CDR3 DNA reads TGTGCCTGGGCTAGCGGGAGTAACATTCAGTACTTC. Its translation is CAWASGSNIQYF.